This TCR beta chain was identified during a study of T-cell reconstitution after alpha-beta-depleted transplantation in children. Unique molecular identifiers featured in how the TCRbeta library was prepared. TCRdb re-derived calls from the PCR reads in MiXCR, one entry per CDR3 protein. The profile covers 600,000 to 700,000 distinct CDR3 sequences, with approximately 17% appearing a single time and around 0.96% taken by the ten largest. Per the germline V gene, CDR1 is SGHRS and CDR2 is YFSETQ. With 4 bases removed from V and 3 bases from J, the gap between germline ends came to 13 bases. This CDR3 has 14 amino acids.

V is TRBV5-1 and J is TRBJ1-1; D not certain. The sequencing used PBMCs from the stem cell graft donor, collected from the stem cell graft. The TCR was taken from a human donor who donated a stem cell graft to a child with acute myeloid leukemia. The CDR3 bases are TGCGCCAGCAGCCGAGGGTATTCAGACACTGAAGCTTTCTTT. It translates to CASSRGYSDTEAFF.